Below are 21 T cell receptor beta chains sequenced from a single sample in a study of early T cells in non-severe SARS-CoV-2 infection. TCRdb redid the calling of the 5' RACE reads with MiXCR, one entry per CDR3 protein. The repertoire has approximately 71,000 distinct CDR3 sequences, around an eighth of them found once; the top ten carry around 2.8%. The source was whole blood, collected at baseline. Every receptor here comes from an adult who was a healthcare worker with PCR-confirmed SARS-CoV-2 infection or an uninfected control (not recorded which).

This clonotype has more than one count but fewer than ten. The chain uses TRBV20-1 and TRBJ1-6; perhaps TRBD1 as D (5 bases). V lost 0 bases, J lost 7 bases, and 10 bases lay in between. This CDR3 comprises 14 residues. Germline CDR1 is DFQATT and CDR2 is SNEGSKA (reference sequence). This CDR3 reads CSARDGGENSPLHF. Written as DNA, the CDR3 is TGCAGTGCTAGAGATGGGGGAGAGAATTCACCCCTCCACTTT.

Ten or more counts support this clonotype. This chain joins TRBV10-3 and TRBJ2-7; weak D call: TRBD1 (6 bases). There are 13 residues in the CDR3. The germline gives CDR1 ENHRY, CDR2 SYGVKD. Deletions cut 6 bases from V and 0 bases from J, with 9 bases between. The DNA of the CDR3 is TGTGCCATCAGGGACAGTAGCTCCTACGAGCAGTACTTC. This codes for CAIRDSSSYEQYF.

This clonotype has only a few counts. The chain combines TRBV5-1 with TRBJ2-1; TRBD2 aligns across 14 bases. Unmatched junction bases numbered 9, after V lost 7 bases and J lost 9 bases. This CDR3 comprises 15 residues. Germline V gene data show CDR1 as SGHRS and CDR2 as YFSETQ. CDR3: CASFPTSGGVGEQFF. The CDR3, as DNA: TGCGCCAGCTTCCCGACTAGCGGGGGGGTAGGTGAGCAGTTCTTC.

The J gene is TRBJ1-1, the V gene TRBV5-1, with 7 bases lining up with TRBD1. The V gene's germline CDR1 is SGHRS and CDR2 YFSETQ. This CDR3 is 14 amino acids long. The V gene end was trimmed by 8 bases and the J gene end by 1 base; junction bases not matched to a gene: 8. The CDR3 bases are TGCGCCAGTAACCCTACAGGGGCGAACACTGAAGCTTTCTTT. Protein: CASNPTGANTEAFF.

This clonotype was seen a handful of times. The V and J genes are TRBV29-1 and TRBJ1-2; TRBD1 agrees at 8 bases. The CDR3 is 14 residues long. The J segment lost 5 bases and the V segment lost 7 bases, leaving 12 bases of the junction unmatched. CDR1 is SQVTM, CDR2 ANQGSEA, per germline. CDR3 DNA sequence: TGCAGCGCTGCGGGACAGGCTCATCCTTATGGCTACACCTTC. This translates into CSAAGQAHPYGYTF.

This clonotype was recorded many times. This sequence joins TRBV11-2 and TRBJ2-3, with D possibly matching TRBD2 (5 bases). This CDR3 comprises 13 residues. From germline, CDR1 is SGHAT and CDR2 FQNNGV. Trimming removed 3 bases from V and 4 bases from J, with 8 bases in between. The CDR3, as DNA: TGTGCCAGCAGCTTGGAGAGGGCAGATACGCAGTATTTT. Encoded protein: CASSLERADTQYF.

This chain joins TRBV7-8 and TRBJ1-3; 11 bases are shared with TRBD1. The length of the CDR3 is 19 residues. Germline CDR1 is SGHVS and CDR2 is FQNEAQ. V lost 0 bases, J lost 7 bases, and 14 bases stayed unmatched. The CDR3 protein is CASSLARTGGVAGQNTIYF. CDR3 bases: TGTGCCAGCAGCTTAGCCCGGACAGGGGGCGTAGCGGGGCAGAACACCATATATTTT.

The rearrangement uses TRBV9 and TRBJ1-3; D gene uncertain. V was cut by 0 bases and J by 0 bases, with 10 bases left in between. The germline gives CDR1 SGDLS, CDR2 YYNGEE. This CDR3 region has 16 residues. The DNA of the CDR3 is TGTGCCAGCAGCGTAGCTCCGGGATCCTCTGGAAACACCATATATTTT. This codes for CASSVAPGSSGNTIYF.

V and J are TRBV7-8 and TRBJ1-1; maybe TRBD1 (6 bases). The CDR3 sequence is 16 residues long. CDR1 and CDR2 (germline): SGHVS, FQNEAQ. V was clipped by 4 bases and J by 2 bases, with 17 bases between them. CDR3 bases: TGTGCCAGCAGCTCACAGGGTTCGTCTGTAAACACTGAAGCTTTCTTT. The encoded protein is CASSSQGSSVNTEAFF.

This clonotype was seen repeatedly, ten times or more. The chain couples TRBV7-9 to TRBJ1-1; D is unresolved. Germline values: CDR1 SEHNR, CDR2 FQNEAQ (reference sequence). This CDR3 contains 13 residues. V was clipped by 7 bases and J by 7 bases, with 16 bases between them. The chain's CDR3 is CASNPHGGDEAFF. In DNA form, the CDR3 reads TGTGCCAGCAACCCGCACGGTGGCGATGAAGCTTTCTTT.

This chain uses TRBV24-1 with TRBJ2-7; D not resolved. Germline CDR1 reads KGHDR; CDR2 reads SFDVKD. V was cut by 2 bases and J by 5 bases, with 6 bases left in between. There are 12 residues in the CDR3. The CDR3 is CATSDYRDEQYF. The CDR3 region has the DNA TGTGCCACCAGTGATTATCGGGACGAGCAGTACTTC.

The rearrangement uses TRBV20-1 and TRBJ2-5; D call uncertain. Germline V gene lookup returns CDR1 DFQATT and CDR2 SNEGSKA (reference sequence). Trimming cost V 5 bases and J 2 bases, with 9 bases left between them. The CDR3 extends over 12 amino acids. The CDR3: CSADGAQETQYF. In DNA, the CDR3 is TGCAGTGCTGATGGCGCACAAGAGACCCAGTACTTC.

The rearrangement uses TRBV11-3 and TRBJ2-1; D gene unclear. CDR3 size: 13 residues. V was clipped by 5 bases and J by 10 bases, with 15 bases between them. Germline V gives CDR1 SGHNT, CDR2 YENEEA. The CDR3 reads CASSPQSEGEQFF. CDR3 in DNA: TGTGCCAGCAGCCCCCAGTCGGAAGGCGAGCAGTTCTTC.

The chain combines TRBV10-2 with TRBJ1-1; perhaps TRBD1 as D (5 bases). There are 13 residues in the CDR3. Between the trimmed V and J ends, which lost 0 bases and 8 bases, there was a span of 10 bases. Germline-derived CDR1 and CDR2 are WSHSY and SAAADI. CDR3 sequence reads: CASSESKGVEAFF. The CDR3, as DNA: TGCGCCAGCAGTGAGTCGAAAGGGGTCGAAGCTTTCTTT.

There are many counts of this clonotype. This chain connects TRBV5-4 to TRBJ2-7; D not resolved. Germline V gene data show CDR1 as SGHNT and CDR2 as YYREEE (reference sequence). The CDR3 consists of 12 residues. V lost 0 bases and J 4 bases, leaving 5 bases between the germline ends. The DNA for the CDR3 is TGTGCCAGCAGCTTGGGGGGATACGAGCAGTACTTC. As protein: CASSLGGYEQYF.

This clonotype was counted a few times. This chain uses TRBV12-3 or TRBV12-4 with TRBJ2-7; D is unclear. This CDR3 comprises 11 residues. The V and J ends lost 3 bases and 9 bases respectively, with 9 bases between them. CDR3 nucleotides: TGTGCCAGCAGTTTGGGTCAGGTGCAGTACTTC. Amino acids: CASSLGQVQYF.

This clonotype was detected once. J is TRBJ2-1 and V is TRBV7-9; the D gene is possibly TRBD2 (5 bases). The CDR3 is made up of 15 amino acids. Trimming removed 3 bases from V and 5 bases from J, with 14 bases in between. CDR1 SEHNR and CDR2 FQNEAQ come from the germline V gene (reference sequence). CDR3 nucleotides: TGTGCCAGCAGCTTTAGCTATGGGAGCAACAATGAGCAGTTCTTC. It codes for CASSFSYGSNNEQFF.

The chain links TRBV18 to TRBJ1-1; unclear D gene. V was cut by 3 bases and J by 0 bases, with 8 bases left in between. CDR3 length: 14 amino acids. The germline CDR1 and CDR2 sequences are KGHSH and LQKENI. This CDR3 reads CASSPGLLNTEAFF. The CDR3 coding sequence is TGTGCCAGCTCACCTGGCCTCCTGAACACTGAAGCTTTCTTT.

The V gene is TRBV19, the J gene TRBJ1-4; D unclear. Germline V lookup: CDR1 LNHDA, CDR2 SQIVND (reference sequence). The CDR3 spans 15 residues. Trimming removed 1 base at V and 2 bases at J, with 8 bases between. CDR3 amino acids: CASSIAVQTNEKLFF. The DNA of the CDR3 is TGTGCCAGTAGTATAGCAGTACAGACTAATGAAAAACTGTTTTTT.

The CDR3 DNA reads as TGCAGTGCTAGAGTGGGGGAAGGCTATGGCTACACCTTC. This sequence encodes CSARVGEGYGYTF. The J gene is TRBJ1-2, the V gene TRBV20-1; D may be TRBD1 (5 bases). Germline V gene data show CDR1 as DFQATT and CDR2 as SNEGSKA (reference sequence). V lost 1 base and J 4 bases, leaving 10 bases between the germline ends. The CDR3 consists of 13 residues.

The genes are TRBV5-1 and TRBJ2-3, with 7 bases matching TRBD1. The germline CDR1 and CDR2 sequences are SGHRS and YFSETQ. The length of the CDR3 is 13 residues. The V gene end was trimmed by 4 bases and the J gene end by 4 bases; junction bases not matched to a gene: 3. The CDR3, as DNA: TGCGCCAGCAGCCCTGACAGGGCAGATACGCAGTATTTT. It codes for CASSPDRADTQYF.